This T cell receptor beta chain emerged from a study of T cell responses to AZD1222 COVID-19 vaccine. At the level of the study: Pooled samples include second doses given at about 4 or 12 weeks.

Broader study findings: Baseline seropositivity characterized only six AZD1222 recipients. Repertoire sampling was restricted to post-peak T cell response timepoints.

Measured with immunoSEQ multiplex PCR; TCRdb has only the in-frame clones, and not every one. The table has 85,000 to 130,000 clones, approximately 88% seen once. The germline gives CDR1 MDHEN, CDR2 SYDVKM. V lost 7 bases and J lost 7, with 17 bases in between. The CDR3 extends over 15 amino acids. On this clone: Its specificity is not known.

The chain couples TRBV28 to TRBJ1-6; D is possibly TRBD1 (5 bases). The clonotype originates from an adult in good health. Here the sequenced sample was peripheral blood, taken on day 0 of AZD1222 vaccination. As DNA, the CDR3 is TGTGCCAGCATGTTATTTACGGGGGAGAATTCACCCCTCCACTTT. Translating gives CASMLFTGENSPLHF.